Listed here are 13 T cell receptor beta chains from one sample, sequenced in a study of OX40 agonist ivuxolimab in advanced cancers. Data came from immunoSEQ multiplex PCR; TCRdb stores just in-frame clones and leaves some out. The sample consists of tens of thousands of clones, around 83% of them appearing once. This sample comprised CD4+ or CD8+ T cells sorted from blood, obtained in a trial of the OX40 agonist ivuxolimab. These receptors originate from an adult with an advanced solid tumor such as melanoma, head and neck, liver or kidney cancer.

The V call is TRBV2, the J call TRBJ2-2; D may match TRBD1 or TRBD2 (6 bases each). Germline CDR1 SNHLY, CDR2 FYNNEI. This CDR3 is 15 amino acids long. The V and J ends lost 7 bases and 5 bases respectively, with 17 bases between them. The CDR3 DNA reads as TGTGCCAGCAAGCCGACGGGGGCTAAGACCGGGGAGCTGTTTTTT. Its translation: CASKPTGAKTGELFF.

The chain recombines TRBV19 with TRBJ1-6, with TRBD1 matching over 9 bases. Germline trimming cut 5 bases from V and 11 bases from J; bases unmatched to any gene: 4. Germline V gene data show CDR1 as LNHDA and CDR2 as SQIVND (reference sequence). The CDR3 covers 13 residues. The CDR3 protein is CASSVQGAPPLHF. The CDR3 DNA reads TGTGCCAGTAGTGTACAGGGGGCCCCACCCCTCCACTTT.

This chain joins TRBV9 and TRBJ1-4; 9 bases match TRBD1. Germline V gene sequence: CDR1 SGDLS, CDR2 YYNGEE. This CDR3 has 16 amino acids. The J segment lost 7 bases and the V segment lost 3 bases, leaving 10 bases of the junction unmatched. This chain's CDR3 is CASSASAGTGSEKLFF. In DNA, the CDR3 is TGTGCCAGCAGCGCAAGCGCCGGGACAGGGAGTGAAAAACTGTTTTTT.

The chain couples TRBV4-2 to TRBJ1-3; TRBD1 matches at 8 bases. The germline CDR1 and CDR2 sequences are LGHNA and YNFKEQ. After removal of 1 base from V and 7 bases from J, the junction contained 0 bases not matched to a gene. The CDR3 length is 13 residues. CDR3 in amino acids: CASSQGQGNTIYF. DNA for the CDR3: TGTGCCAGCAGCCAAGGACAGGGGAACACCATATATTTT.

The chain links TRBV5-1 to TRBJ1-5; 7 nucleotides match TRBD1. Losses at the gene ends were 0 bases for V and 6 bases for J; bases not matched to a gene: 9. The CDR3 is made up of 16 amino acids. CDR1 is SGHRS and CDR2 is YFSETQ in the germline V gene. CDR3 region: CASSLGDDRVGQPQHF. The DNA of the CDR3 is TGCGCCAGCAGCTTGGGCGACGACAGGGTCGGTCAGCCCCAGCATTTT.

The rearrangement uses TRBV7-9 and TRBJ1-4; the D is unclear. V was pared by 3 bases and J by 2 bases, with 16 bases between. There are 17 residues in the CDR3. Germline V gene sequence: CDR1 SEHNR, CDR2 FQNEAQ (reference sequence). The CDR3: CASSFTSRRLTNEKLFF. CDR3 nucleotides: TGTGCCAGCAGCTTCACGTCCCGGCGGCTGACTAATGAAAAACTGTTTTTT. The entire variable domain, with the rest obtained from reference TRBV7-9 and TRBJ1-4, is as follows: DTGVSQNPRHKITKRGQNVTFRCDPISEHNRLYWYRQTLGQGPEFLTYFQNEAQLEKSRLLSDRFSAERPKGSFSTLEIQRTEQGDSAMYLCASSFTSRRLTNEKLFFGSGTQLSVL.

In its sample, this clone was seen a few times. At one of its ends the junction is not consistent with the germline gene, which may arise from a read error. This chain connects TRBV7-2 to TRBJ2-7; TRBD2 might be the D (6 bases). The CDR3 contains 14 residues. Germline assignment: CDR1 SGHTA and CDR2 FQGNSA. The CDR3 protein is CASSPSPAGRELYF. The CDR3 DNA sequence: TGTGCCAGCAGCCCCTCCCCCGCGGGACGAGAGCTGTACTTC.

This chain links TRBV29-1 with TRBJ2-2; TRBD1 is a possible D gene (6 bases). The germline V gene has CDR1 SQVTM and CDR2 ANQGSEA. The CDR3 runs 12 residues. V lost 7 bases, J lost 1 base, and 7 bases lay in between. CDR3: CSGGQNTGELFF. Written as DNA, the CDR3 is TGCAGCGGGGGACAGAACACCGGGGAGCTGTTTTTT.

The chain links TRBV7-9 to TRBJ1-5; D is unresolved. The germline V gene has CDR1 SEHNR and CDR2 FQNEAQ (reference sequence). CDR3 length equals 13 residues. V dropped 5 bases and J dropped 5 bases, with 10 bases sitting between them. The CDR3 DNA is TGTGCCAGCAGCCCCCTGGCGGATCAGCCCCAGCATTTT. Encoded protein: CASSPLADQPQHF.

The chain links TRBV6-1 to TRBJ1-1, with D maybe TRBD1 (6 bases). The V end was cut by 6 bases, the J end by 0 bases, with 14 bases between. This CDR3 has 15 residues. Germline CDR1 reads MNHNS; CDR2 reads SASEGT. The chain's CDR3 is CASRGTPTMNTEAFF. The CDR3 region has the DNA TGTGCCAGCAGGGGGACACCTACCATGAACACTGAAGCTTTCTTT.

The gene calls are TRBV29-1 and TRBJ2-7; 11 bases match TRBD2. J gave up 4 bases and V 7 bases, and 6 bases lay outside the gene matches. Germline CDR1 reads SQVTM; CDR2 reads ANQGSEA. The CDR3 has 13 amino acids. The CDR3 coding sequence is TGCAGCGCTTTTAGCGGGGGGGCGTACGAGCAGTACTTC. It is translated as CSAFSGGAYEQYF.

V and J are TRBV5-1 and TRBJ2-5; 9 bases match TRBD1. This CDR3 is 13 amino acids long. Germline CDR1 is SGHRS and CDR2 is YFSETQ. The V segment lost 3 bases and the J segment 5 bases; nucleotides outside the gene matches: 2. The chain's CDR3 is CASSWDRVETQYF. Here the CDR3 DNA reads TGCGCCAGCAGCTGGGACAGGGTGGAGACCCAGTACTTC.

This clone was seen just once. The CDR3 coding sequence is TGTGCCAGCAGCACTCGGGGGTTTACGCAGTATTTT. This translates into CASSTRGFTQYF. This chain links TRBV11-2 with TRBJ2-3; D might be TRBD2 (6 bases). Germline CDR1 and CDR2: SGHAT and FQNNGV. The ends were cut back, 5 bases at V and 8 bases at J, with 11 bases in the middle. CDR3 length equals 12 residues.